The T cell receptor (beta chain) described here comes from a study of T cell repertoires in cytomegalovirus infection. Via MiXCR, TCRdb re-called the reads, giving one row per CDR3 protein. There are fewer than 850,000 distinct CDR3 sequences in the sample; 29% occur only once, and around 13% lies in the top ten. Findings and caveats of the study: The study found HLA-C-restricted CMV-specific TCR beta clonotypes dominating the ex vivo response. Accumulated public TCR beta family frequency recognized individuals carrying CMV together with the relevant HLA.

Of note for this clonotype: The antigen remains unidentified.

The CDR3 contains 13 residues. V trimming: 2 bases; J trimming: 4 bases; junction bases outside the gene matches: 3. CDR1 and CDR2 (germline): DFQATT, SNEGSKA (reference sequence). The sequencing used cultured CD8+ T cells from PBMCs, collected from culture after CMV antigen stimulation. The sequence derives from a human donor in good health (CMV status not recorded). Some clones in this sample may be carry-over from other donors' samples. This chain links TRBV20-1 with TRBJ1-1, with 8 nucleotides matching TRBD1. The DNA of the CDR3 is TGCAGTGCTAGAACCACAGGGGGCACTGAAGCTTTCTTT. It encodes CSARTTGGTEAFF.